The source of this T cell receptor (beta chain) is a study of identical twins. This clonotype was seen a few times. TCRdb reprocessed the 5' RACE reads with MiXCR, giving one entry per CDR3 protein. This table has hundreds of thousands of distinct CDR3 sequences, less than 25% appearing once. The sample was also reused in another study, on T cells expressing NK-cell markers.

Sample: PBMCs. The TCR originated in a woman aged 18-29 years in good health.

CDR3 bases: TGTGCCAGCAGTTTCGGCGGCACGGGTACTGAAGCTTTCTTT. As protein: CASSFGGTGTEAFF. The rearrangement joins TRBV12-3 or TRBV12-4 to TRBJ1-1; D not certain. This CDR3 region has 14 residues. Trimming took 3 bases from V and 5 from J, leaving 13 bases between them.